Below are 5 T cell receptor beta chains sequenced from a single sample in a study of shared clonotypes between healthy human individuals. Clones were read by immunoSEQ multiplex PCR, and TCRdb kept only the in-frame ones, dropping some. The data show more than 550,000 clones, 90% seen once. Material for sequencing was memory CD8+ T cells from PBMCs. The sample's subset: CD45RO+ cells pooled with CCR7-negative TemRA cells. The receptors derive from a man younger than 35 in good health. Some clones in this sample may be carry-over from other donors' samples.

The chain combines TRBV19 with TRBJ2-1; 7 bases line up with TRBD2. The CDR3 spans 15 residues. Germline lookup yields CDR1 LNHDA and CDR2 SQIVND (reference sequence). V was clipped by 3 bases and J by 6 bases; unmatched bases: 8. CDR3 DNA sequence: TGTGCCAGTAGTATGATGGGACTACTCATCAATGAGCAGTTCTTC. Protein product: CASSMMGLLINEQFF.

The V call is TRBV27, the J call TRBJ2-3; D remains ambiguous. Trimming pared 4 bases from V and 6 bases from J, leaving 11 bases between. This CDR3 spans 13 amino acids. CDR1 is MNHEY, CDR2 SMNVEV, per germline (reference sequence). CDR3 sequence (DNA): TGTGCCAGCAGTTCGCCTTGGCGCGATACGCAGTATTTT. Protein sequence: CASSSPWRDTQYF.

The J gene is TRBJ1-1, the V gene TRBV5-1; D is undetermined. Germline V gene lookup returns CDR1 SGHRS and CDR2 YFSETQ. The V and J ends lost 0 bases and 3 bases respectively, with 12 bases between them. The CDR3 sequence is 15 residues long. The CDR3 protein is CASSLGTVEDTEAFF. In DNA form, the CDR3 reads TGCGCCAGCAGCTTGGGAACAGTGGAAGACACTGAAGCTTTCTTT.

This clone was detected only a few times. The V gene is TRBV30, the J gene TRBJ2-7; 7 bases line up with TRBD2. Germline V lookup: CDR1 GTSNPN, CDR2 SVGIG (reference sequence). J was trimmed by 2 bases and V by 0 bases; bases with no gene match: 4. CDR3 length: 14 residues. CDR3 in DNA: TGTGCCTGGAGTGTTGTCGCGGGGGCCTACGAGCAGTACTTC. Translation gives CAWSVVAGAYEQYF.

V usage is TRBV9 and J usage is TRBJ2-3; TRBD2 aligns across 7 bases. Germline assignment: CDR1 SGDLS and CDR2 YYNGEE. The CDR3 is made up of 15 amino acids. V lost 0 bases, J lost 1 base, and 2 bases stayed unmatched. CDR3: CASSVVLAGTDTQYF. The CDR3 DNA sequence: TGTGCCAGCAGCGTAGTTCTAGCGGGCACAGATACGCAGTATTTT.